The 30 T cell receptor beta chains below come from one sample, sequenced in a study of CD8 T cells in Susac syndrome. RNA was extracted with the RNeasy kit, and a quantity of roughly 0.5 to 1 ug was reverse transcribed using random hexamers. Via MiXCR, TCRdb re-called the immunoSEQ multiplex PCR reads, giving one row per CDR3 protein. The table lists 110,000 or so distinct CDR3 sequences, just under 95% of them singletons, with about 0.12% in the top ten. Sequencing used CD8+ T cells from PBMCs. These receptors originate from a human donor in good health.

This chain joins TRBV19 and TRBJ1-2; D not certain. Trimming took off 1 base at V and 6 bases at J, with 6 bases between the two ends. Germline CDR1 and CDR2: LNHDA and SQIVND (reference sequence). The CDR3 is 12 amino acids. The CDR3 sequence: CASSIGGDGYTF. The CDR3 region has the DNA TGTGCCAGTAGTATAGGCGGGGATGGCTACACCTTC.

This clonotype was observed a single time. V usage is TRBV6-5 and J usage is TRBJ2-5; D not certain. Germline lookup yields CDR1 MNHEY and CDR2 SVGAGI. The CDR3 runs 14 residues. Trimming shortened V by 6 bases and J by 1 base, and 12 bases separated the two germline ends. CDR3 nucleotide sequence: TGTGCCAGCAGCCGACCTGGACGCCAAGAGACCCAGTACTTC. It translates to CASSRPGRQETQYF.

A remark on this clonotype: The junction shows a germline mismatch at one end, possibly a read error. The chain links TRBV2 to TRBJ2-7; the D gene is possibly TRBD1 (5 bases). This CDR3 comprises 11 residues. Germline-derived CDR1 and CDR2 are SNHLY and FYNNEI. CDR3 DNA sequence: TGTGCCTGCAGTCAGGGATACGAGCAGTACTTC. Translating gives CACSQGYEQYF.

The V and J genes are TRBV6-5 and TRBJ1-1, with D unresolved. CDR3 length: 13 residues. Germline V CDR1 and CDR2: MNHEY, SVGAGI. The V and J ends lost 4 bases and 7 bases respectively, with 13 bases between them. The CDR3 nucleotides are TGTGCCAGCAGTTTAGGACCCCTATTTGAAGCTTTCTTT. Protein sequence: CASSLGPLFEAFF.

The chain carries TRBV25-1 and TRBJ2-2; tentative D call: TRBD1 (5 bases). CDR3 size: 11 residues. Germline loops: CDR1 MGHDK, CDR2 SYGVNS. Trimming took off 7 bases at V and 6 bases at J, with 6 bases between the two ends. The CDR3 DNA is TGTGCCAGCACCAGGGCCGGGGAGCTGTTTTTT. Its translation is CASTRAGELFF.

In nucleotides, the CDR3 is TGCAGTGCGGTACAGGGGAACTCTGGGGCCAACGTCCTGACTTTC. Its protein product is CSAVQGNSGANVLTF. The V and J genes are TRBV20-1 and TRBJ2-6; 7 nucleotides match TRBD1. V was pared by 6 bases and J by 0 bases, with 5 bases of the junction left unmatched. The CDR3 is 15 amino acids. The V gene's germline CDR1 is DFQATT and CDR2 SNEGSKA (reference sequence).

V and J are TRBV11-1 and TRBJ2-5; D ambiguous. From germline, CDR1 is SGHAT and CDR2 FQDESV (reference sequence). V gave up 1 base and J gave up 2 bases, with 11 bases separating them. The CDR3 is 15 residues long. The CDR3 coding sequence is TGTGCCAGCAGCTTAGTACAGACAATTCAAGAGACCCAGTACTTC. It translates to CASSLVQTIQETQYF.

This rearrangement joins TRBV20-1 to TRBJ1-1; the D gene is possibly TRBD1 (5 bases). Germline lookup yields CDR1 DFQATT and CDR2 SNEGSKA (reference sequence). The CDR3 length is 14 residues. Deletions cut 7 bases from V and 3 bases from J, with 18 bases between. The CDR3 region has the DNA TGCAGTGTTGGCCAGGGAGGTGGTGACACTGAAGCTTTCTTT. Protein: CSVGQGGGDTEAFF.

The CDR3 region has the DNA TGTGCCAGCAGTCCCGGGACAGGGATTCGGAGCTCTGGGGCCAACGTCCTGACTTTC. Translating gives CASSPGTGIRSSGANVLTF. V and J are TRBV2 and TRBJ2-6, with 9 bases matching TRBD1. The length of the CDR3 is 19 residues. Germline V gives CDR1 SNHLY, CDR2 FYNNEI. Unmatched junction bases numbered 11, after V lost 5 bases and J lost 0 bases.

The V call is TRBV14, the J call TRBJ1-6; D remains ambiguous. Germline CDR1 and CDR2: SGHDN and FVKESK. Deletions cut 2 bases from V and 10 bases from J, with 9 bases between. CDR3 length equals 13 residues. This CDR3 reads CASSQNLRSPLHF. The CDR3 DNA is TGTGCCAGCAGCCAAAACCTGCGGTCACCCCTCCACTTT.

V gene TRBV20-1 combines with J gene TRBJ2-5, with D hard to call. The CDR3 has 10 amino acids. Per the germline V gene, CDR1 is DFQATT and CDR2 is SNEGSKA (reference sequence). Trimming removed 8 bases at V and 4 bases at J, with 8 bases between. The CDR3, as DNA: TGCAGTTTGATGGGAGAGACCCAGTACTTC. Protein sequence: CSLMGETQYF.

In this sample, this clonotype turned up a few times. The CDR3 bases are TGTGCCAGCAGCTTGGGAACAGGATCTGGAAACACCATATATTTT. Protein: CASSLGTGSGNTIYF. J is TRBJ1-3 and V is TRBV5-8, with a possible D match to TRBD1 (5 bases). CDR3 length: 15 amino acids. The germline gives CDR1 SGHTS, CDR2 YDEGEE. V lost 0 bases to trimming and J lost 1 base, with 8 bases between them.

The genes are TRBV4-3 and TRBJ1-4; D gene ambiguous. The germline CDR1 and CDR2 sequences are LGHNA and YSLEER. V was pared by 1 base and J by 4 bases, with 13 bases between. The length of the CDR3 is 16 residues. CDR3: CASSQGSGSDNEKLFF. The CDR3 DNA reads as TGCGCCAGCAGCCAAGGATCAGGTTCAGATAATGAAAAACTGTTTTTT.

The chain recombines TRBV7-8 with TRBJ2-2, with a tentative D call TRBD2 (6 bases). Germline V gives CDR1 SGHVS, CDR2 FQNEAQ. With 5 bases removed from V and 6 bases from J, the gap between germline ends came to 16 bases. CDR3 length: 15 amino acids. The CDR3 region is CASSRARGNAGELFF. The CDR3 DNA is TGTGCCAGCAGCCGAGCCCGGGGGAATGCCGGGGAGCTGTTTTTT.

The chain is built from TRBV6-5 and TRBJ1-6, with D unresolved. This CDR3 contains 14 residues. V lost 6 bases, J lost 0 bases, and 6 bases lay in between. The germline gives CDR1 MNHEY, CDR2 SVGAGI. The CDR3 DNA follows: TGTGCCAGCAGCTCGAGCTCCTATAATTCACCCCTCCACTTT. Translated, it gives CASSSSSYNSPLHF.

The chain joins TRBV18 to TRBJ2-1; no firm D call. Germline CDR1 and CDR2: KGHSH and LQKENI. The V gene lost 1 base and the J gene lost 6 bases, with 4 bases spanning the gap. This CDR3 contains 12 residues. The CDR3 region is CASSPQGNEQFF. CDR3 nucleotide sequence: TGTGCCAGCTCACCACAGGGCAATGAGCAGTTCTTC. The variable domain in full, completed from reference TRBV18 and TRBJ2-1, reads NAGVMQNPRHLVRRRGQEARLRCSPMKGHSHVYWYRQLPEEGLKFMVYLQKENIIDESGMPKERFSAEFPKEGPSILRIQQVVRGDSAAYFCASSPQGNEQFFGPGTRLTVL.

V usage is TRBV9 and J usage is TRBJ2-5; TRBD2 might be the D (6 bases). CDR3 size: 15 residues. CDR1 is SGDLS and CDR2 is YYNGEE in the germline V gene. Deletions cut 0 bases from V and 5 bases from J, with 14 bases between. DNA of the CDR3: TGTGCCAGCAGCGTAGATACCGGGAGTGGGGAGACCCAGTACTTC. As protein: CASSVDTGSGETQYF.

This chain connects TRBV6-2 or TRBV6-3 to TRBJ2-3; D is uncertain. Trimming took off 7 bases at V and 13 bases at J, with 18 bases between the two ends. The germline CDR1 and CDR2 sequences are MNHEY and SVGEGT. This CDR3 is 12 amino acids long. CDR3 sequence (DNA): TGTGCCAGCAACCAACCGGACCTCCACGAGTATTTT. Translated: CASNQPDLHEYF.

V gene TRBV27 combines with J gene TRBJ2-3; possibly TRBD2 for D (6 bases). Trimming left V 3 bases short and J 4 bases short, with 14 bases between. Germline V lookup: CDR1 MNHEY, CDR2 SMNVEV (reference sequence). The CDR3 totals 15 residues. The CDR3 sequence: CASSFFGRGPDTQYF. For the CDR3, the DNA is TGTGCCAGCAGTTTTTTCGGGCGGGGCCCAGATACGCAGTATTTT.

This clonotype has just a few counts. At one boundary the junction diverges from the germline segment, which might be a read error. CDR3 loop: CASSQEGGRTGELFF. The CDR3 bases are TGCGCCAGCAGCCAAGAGGGAGGGCGGACCGGGGAGTTGTTTTTT. This rearrangement joins TRBV4-1 to TRBJ2-2; 7 positions agree with TRBD2. Germline CDR1 is MGHRA and CDR2 is YSYEKL. This CDR3 region has 15 residues.

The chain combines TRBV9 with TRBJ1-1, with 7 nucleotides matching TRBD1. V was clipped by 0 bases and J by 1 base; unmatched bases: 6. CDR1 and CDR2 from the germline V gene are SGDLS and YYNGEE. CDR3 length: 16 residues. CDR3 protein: CASSVGVRGQNTEAFF. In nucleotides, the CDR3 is TGTGCCAGCAGCGTAGGGGTAAGGGGGCAGAACACTGAAGCTTTCTTT.

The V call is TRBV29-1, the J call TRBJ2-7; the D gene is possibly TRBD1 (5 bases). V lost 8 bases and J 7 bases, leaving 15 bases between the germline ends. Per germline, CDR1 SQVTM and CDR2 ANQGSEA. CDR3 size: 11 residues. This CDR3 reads CSYFQGSEQYF. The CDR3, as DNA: TGCAGCTACTTCCAGGGTTCAGAGCAGTACTTC.

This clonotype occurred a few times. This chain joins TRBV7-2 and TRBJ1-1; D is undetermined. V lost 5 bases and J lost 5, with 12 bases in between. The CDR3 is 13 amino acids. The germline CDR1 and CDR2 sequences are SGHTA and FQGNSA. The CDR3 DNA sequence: TGTGCCAGCAGCCCCGCGGGAAGTACTGAAGCTTTCTTT. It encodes CASSPAGSTEAFF. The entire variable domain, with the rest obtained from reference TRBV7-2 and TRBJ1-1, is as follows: GAGVSQSPSNKVTEKGKDVELRCDPISGHTALYWYRQSLGQGLEFLIYFQGNSAPDKSGLPSDRFSAERTGGSVSTLTIQRTQQEDSAVYLCASSPAGSTEAFFGQGTRLTVV.

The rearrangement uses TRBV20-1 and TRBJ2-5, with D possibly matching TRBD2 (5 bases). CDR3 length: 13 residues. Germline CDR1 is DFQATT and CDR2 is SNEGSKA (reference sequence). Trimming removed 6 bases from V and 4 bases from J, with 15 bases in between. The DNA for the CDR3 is TGCAGTGCCCTGCGGGCCGGAAGAGAGACCCAGTACTTC. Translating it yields CSALRAGRETQYF.

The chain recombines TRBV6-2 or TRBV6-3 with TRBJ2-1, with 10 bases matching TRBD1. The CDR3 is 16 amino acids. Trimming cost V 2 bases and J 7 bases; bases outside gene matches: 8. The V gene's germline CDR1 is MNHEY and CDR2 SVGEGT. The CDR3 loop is CASSYPGQGLGNEQFF. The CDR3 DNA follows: TGTGCCAGCAGTTACCCGGGACAGGGGTTGGGTAATGAGCAGTTCTTC.

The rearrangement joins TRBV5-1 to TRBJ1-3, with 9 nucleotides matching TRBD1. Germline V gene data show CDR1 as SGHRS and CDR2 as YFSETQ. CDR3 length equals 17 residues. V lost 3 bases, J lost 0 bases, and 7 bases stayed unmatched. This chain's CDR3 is CASSYGQGKSSGNTIYF. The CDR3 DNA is TGCGCCAGCAGCTACGGACAGGGGAAAAGCTCTGGAAACACCATATATTTT.

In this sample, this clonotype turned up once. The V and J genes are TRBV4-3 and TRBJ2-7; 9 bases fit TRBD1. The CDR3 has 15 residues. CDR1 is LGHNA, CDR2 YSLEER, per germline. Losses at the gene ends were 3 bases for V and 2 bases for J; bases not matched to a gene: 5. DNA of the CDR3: TGCGCCAGCAGCCAGGGGACAGGGTGGACCTACGAGCAGTACTTC. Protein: CASSQGTGWTYEQYF.

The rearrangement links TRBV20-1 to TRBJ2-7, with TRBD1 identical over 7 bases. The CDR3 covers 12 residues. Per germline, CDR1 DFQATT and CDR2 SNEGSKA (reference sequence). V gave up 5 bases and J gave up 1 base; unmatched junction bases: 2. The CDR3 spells CSAEDRSYEQYF. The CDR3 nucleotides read TGCAGTGCTGAGGACAGGTCCTACGAGCAGTACTTC.

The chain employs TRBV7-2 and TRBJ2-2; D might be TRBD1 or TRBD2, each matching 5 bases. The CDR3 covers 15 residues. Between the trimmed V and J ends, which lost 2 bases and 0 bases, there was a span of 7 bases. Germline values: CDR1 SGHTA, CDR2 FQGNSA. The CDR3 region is CASSLLGANTGELFF. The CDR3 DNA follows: TGTGCCAGCAGCTTATTGGGGGCGAACACCGGGGAGCTGTTTTTT.

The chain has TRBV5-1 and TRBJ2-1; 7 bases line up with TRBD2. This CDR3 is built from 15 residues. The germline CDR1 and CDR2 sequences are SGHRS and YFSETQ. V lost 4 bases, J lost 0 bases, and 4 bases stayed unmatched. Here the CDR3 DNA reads TGCGCCAGCAGCGTTAGCGGGTACTCCTACAATGAGCAGTTCTTC. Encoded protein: CASSVSGYSYNEQFF.